Each of the 5 T cell receptor beta chains below was sequenced from the same sample in a study of shared clonotypes between healthy human individuals. Clones were sequenced by immunoSEQ multiplex PCR, and TCRdb holds only the in-frame ones, with some missing. The table has around 2.5 million clones, approximately 93% seen once. Sequenced sample: naive CD4+ T cells from PBMCs. As to subset: CD45RA+ positively selected. The receptor set was obtained from a man in his late teens or twenties in good health. Some clones in this sample may be carry-over from other donors' samples.

Of note for this clone: Its ends do not fully match the called genes, so a read error is possible. The rearrangement links TRBV5-1 to TRBJ2-2; 10 nucleotides line up with TRBD1. Germline V CDR1 and CDR2: SGHRS, YFSETQ. The CDR3 loop spans 15 amino acids. The CDR3 DNA follows: TGCGCCATCAGCCCGGGACAGGGGTACACCGGGGAGCTGTTTTTT. Translating gives CAISPGQGYTGELFF. Supplemented by reference TRBV5-1 and TRBJ2-2, the full variable domain reads KAGVTQTPRYLIKTRGQQVTLSCSPISGHRSVSWYQQTPGQGLQFLFEYFSETQRNKGNFPGRFSGRQFSNSRSEMNVSTLELGDSALYLCAISPGQGYTGELFFGEGSRLTVL.

V is TRBV4-3 and J is TRBJ1-5; no reliable D call. This CDR3 is built from 14 residues. Between the trimmed V and J ends, which lost 0 bases and 7 bases, there was a span of 10 bases. CDR1 is LGHNA and CDR2 is YSLEER in the germline V gene. CDR3 DNA sequence: TGCGCCAGCAGCCAAGATCCCTTTGGACAGCCCCAGCATTTT. The encoded protein is CASSQDPFGQPQHF.

Note on this clone: Other DNA sequences in this specimen translate into the identical CDR3. The chain carries TRBV6-5 and TRBJ2-6, with unresolved D. The CDR3 is 13 amino acids. Germline loops: CDR1 MNHEY, CDR2 SVGAGI. V lost 8 bases and J lost 0, with 5 bases in between. CDR3 DNA sequence: TGTGCCAGCCTGGCCTCTGGGGCCAACGTCCTGACTTTC. Protein product: CASLASGANVLTF.

The chain employs TRBV7-2 and TRBJ2-3; no clear D. With 2 bases removed from V and 2 bases from J, the gap between germline ends came to 8 bases. Germline CDR1 is SGHTA and CDR2 is FQGNSA. The CDR3 sequence is 14 residues long. The CDR3 DNA reads as TGTGCCAGCAGCTTACACCCGAACACAGATACGCAGTATTTT. It codes for CASSLHPNTDTQYF.

The rearrangement uses TRBV10-1 and TRBJ2-3; 10 nucleotides line up with TRBD2. The CDR3 spans 14 residues. In germline, CDR1 is WNHNN, CDR2 SYGVQD (reference sequence). The ends lost 2 bases at V and 8 bases at J; junction bases unmatched: 4. CDR3 nucleotide sequence: TGCGCCAGCAGTGAGGGGACTAGCGTGGGTACGCAGTATTTT. Protein sequence: CASSEGTSVGTQYF.